This is a list of T cell receptor beta chains from one sample in a study of blood T cell repertoires in COVID-19. Method: immunoSEQ multiplex PCR; TCRdb's copy keeps in-frame clones and lacks some. The table has hundreds of thousands of clones, more than 75% seen once. The material sequenced was peripheral blood. The receptors here all came from a woman aged 18-35 years who had recovered from COVID-19. CDR3s leave out the opening cysteine and the closing phenylalanine or tryptophan.

>TRBJ2-6|TRBV6-6|17
ASSLRYRTGGAGANVLT
>TRBJ1-1|TRBV10-3|13
AITERDRGYTEAF
>TRBJ2-2|TRBV6-2/TRBV6-3|11
ASSWTGGEELF
>TRBJ1-5|TRBV29-1|10
SVGGGGEPQH
>TRBJ2-3|TRBV7-2|11
ASRGQGSDTQY
>TRBJ1-1|TRBV5-1|13
ASSPYTGGASEAF
>TRBJ1-1|TRBV2|16
ASRIEVGDPSLNTEAF
>TRBJ1-1|TRBV19|9
ASRENTEAF
>TRBJ1-1|TRBV6-5|14
ASSYSQFRPNTEAF
>TRBJ1-5|TRBV28|10
VSGQSNQPQH
>TRBJ2-1|TRBV19|12
ASSRGTGIYEQF
>TRBJ2-1|TRBV5-6|14
ASSSPSGATYNEQF
>TRBJ1-1|TRBV9|14
ASSVVTGGGNTEAF
>TRBJ1-4|TRBV7-9|13
ASSLGQGPNEKLF
>TRBJ1-1|TRBV6-2/TRBV6-3|13
ASSPSFPGSTEAF
>TRBJ2-1|TRBV9|12
ASSAGTPRWKQF
>TRBJ1-1|TRBV5-4|14
ASSRTPLMMDTEAF
>TRBJ1-6|TRBV28|14
ASREAGVSYNSPLH
>TRBJ1-1|TRBV6-2/TRBV6-3|12
ASSPTGVYTEAF
>TRBJ2-1|TRBV14|12
ASSRTASYNEQF
>TRBJ2-5|TRBV15|14
ATSREAGLAAETQY
>TRBJ2-1|TRBV19|11
ASRRSGVDEQF
>TRBJ1-5|TRBV4-1|14
ASSQVRYRDNQPQH
>TRBJ2-5|TRBV29-1|11
SVVIWGGETQY
>TRBJ2-1|TRBV5-3|9
ARSLCGEQF
>TRBJ2-3|TRBV5-1|12
ATRLAGRSDTQY
>TRBJ2-1|TRBV27|13
ASSFFGGRDNEQF
>TRBJ2-1|TRBV6-1|13
ASSERSGGKDEQF
>TRBJ1-1|TRBV6-5|12
ASRLGQTNTEAF
>TRBJ2-1|TRBV6-6|15
ASSPPSGPGSYNEQF
>TRBJ2-3|TRBV9|13
ASSVRREATDTQY
>TRBJ1-1|TRBV6-1|11
AILGPGRAEAF
>TRBJ1-2|TRBV19|10
ASSTTGVGYT
>TRBJ1-1|TRBV7-9|14
ASSLALGQMNTEAF
>TRBJ1-2|TRBV4-3|12
ASSRWEGDHGYT
>TRBJ2-2|TRBV27|15
ASSLALAGVWTGELF
>TRBJ2-3|TRBV15|13
ATSRDGQSTDTQY
>TRBJ1-6|TRBV11-2|13
ASSLEARADSPLH
>TRBJ1-2|TRBV10-3|13
AITTGGAERYGYT
>TRBJ2-4|TRBV6-1|13
ASSEVRGAKNIQY
>TRBJ2-3|TRBV30|12
AWELAGREDTQY
>TRBJ1-1|TRBV5-1|14
ASSSRQGQGNTEAF
>TRBJ2-1|TRBV15|17
ATSRDLAGGPQSYNEQF
>TRBJ1-2|TRBV25-1|11
ASSESGYYGYT
>TRBJ1-1|TRBV6-5|12
ASSGQVKGTEAF
>TRBJ1-1|TRBV6-5|11
ASSRTDNTEAF
>TRBJ1-1|TRBV4-1|14
ASSQGAEYLNTEAF
>TRBJ1-5|TRBV6-4|12
AGGGADSNQPQH
>TRBJ2-2|TRBV27|14
ASRELMLVATGELF
>TRBJ2-1|TRBV6-2/TRBV6-3|13
ASSYSSAGGDEQF
>TRBJ2-6|TRBV29-1|14
SVIGTDESGANVLT
>TRBJ2-3|TRBV3-1/TRBV3-2|13
ASSQVGEVTDTQY
>TRBJ1-5|TRBV6-5|12
ASSLEGGNQPQH
>TRBJ1-1|TRBV11-3|12
ASRAIRGNTEAF
>TRBJ2-3|TRBV19|14
ATRPTSAGWTDTQY
>TRBJ2-3|TRBV12-5|11
ASGSEKRGKQY
>TRBJ2-1|TRBV19|16
ASRSTGTGSLFYNEQF
>TRBJ1-1|TRBV6-5|13
ASSYGTGGSTEAF